This T cell receptor beta chain was recovered during a study of regulatory T cells in long-lasting Graves disease. This clonotype was observed at least ten times. The TCR beta library used iRepertoire HTBI primers with Arm-PCR amplification of CDR3. TCRdb passed the multiplex PCR reads through MiXCR, listing each CDR3 protein once. Among over 350,000 distinct CDR3 sequences, roughly 20% were seen once, and the ten largest hold around 21%. The CDR3 contains 13 residues. The ends were cut back, 10 bases at V and 3 bases at J, with 16 bases in the middle. Time point of the sample: persistent/refractory GD, antithyroid drugs over 5 years with positive TRAb. The TCR library used RNA extracted from PBMCs.

V and J are TRBV12-3 or TRBV12-4 and TRBJ2-7, with a tentative D call TRBD1 (6 bases). The sequenced sample was peripheral blood mononuclear cells (PBMCs), obtained when the disease was refractory, from a patient treated with antithyroid drugs. This clonotype was obtained from a female donor with Graves disease. The chain's CDR3 is CAIQPTGHYEQYF. Here the CDR3 DNA reads TGTGCCATCCAGCCGACAGGACACTACGAGCAGTACTTC.